The clone carrying this T cell receptor beta chain was recorded only once. The time point is: neoterminal ileum biopsy at postoperative endoscopy, about 6 months after surgery. This sample was included in a study of T cell repertoires in ileal Crohn's disease. TCRdb keeps only in-frame clones here, not all; method: immunoSEQ multiplex PCR. Of over 8,500 clones in the sample, around 74% were seen once. This CDR3 spans 13 amino acids. With 5 bases removed from V and 2 bases from J, the gap between germline ends came to 10 bases. Germline V gene data show CDR1 as SSHAT and CDR2 as FNYEAQ (reference sequence).

The chain couples TRBV7-7 to TRBJ2-7; tentatively, D is TRBD1 (6 bases). The sequence was obtained from an adult with Crohn's disease. The sample was ileal tissue. In nucleotides, the CDR3 is TGTGCCAGCAGCGCAGCAGGGGCCTACGAGCAGTACTTC. Its translation: CASSAAGAYEQYF.